The sample holds one count of the clone carrying this TCR beta chain. Its antigen is as yet unknown. The entry originates in a study of STAT3 mutations in large granular lymphocyte leukemia. Each sample's TCRbeta library yielded on average about 41,000 productive templates. Here immunoSEQ multiplex PCR was the method, and the copy in TCRdb shows in-frame clones only, minus some. The table includes 10,000 or so clones, approximately 87% detected once. General study findings and limits: Clonal expansion was inferred from samples taken at other timepoints. Every T-cell large granular lymphocyte leukemia patient had at least one immunodominant TCR beta clonotype. TCR clonotype switching after therapy occurred in about 30% of the 18 patients.

Trimming pared 0 bases from V and 7 bases from J, leaving 10 bases between. Germline CDR1 SEHNR, CDR2 FQNEAQ (reference sequence). The CDR3 covers 15 residues. The clonotype originates from a man aged 80 or over with T-cell large granular lymphocyte leukemia. Some clones in this sample may be carry-over from other donors' samples. Sequencing used peripheral blood mononuclear cells. This chain joins TRBV7-9 and TRBJ1-6; D not resolved. CDR3 amino acids: CASSLAGRKNSPLHF. The DNA for the CDR3 is TGTGCCAGCAGCTTAGCGGGTAGGAAGAATTCACCCCTCCACTTT. Drawing the rest from reference TRBV7-9 and TRBJ1-6, the complete variable domain is DTGVSQNPRHKITKRGQNVTFRCDPISEHNRLYWYRQTLGQGPEFLTYFQNEAQLEKSRLLSDRFSAERPKGSFSTLEIQRTEQGDSAMYLCASSLAGRKNSPLHFGNGTRLTVT.